One sample yielded the 4 T cell receptor beta chains listed below, sequenced in a study of blood T cell repertoires in COVID-19. Some clones are missing from TCRdb's copy, which holds only in-frame ones; the method was immunoSEQ multiplex PCR. The table shows 250,000 to 300,000 clones, with roughly nine tenths occurring only once. The sequenced sample consisted of peripheral blood. The receptors shown here come from a woman younger than 45 with COVID-19, enrolled during active disease.

The chain joins TRBV27 to TRBJ2-7, with TRBD2 matching 8 bases. CDR1 is MNHEY and CDR2 is SMNVEV in the germline V gene (reference sequence). J lost 3 bases, V lost 4 bases, and 8 bases had no gene match. CDR3 size: 15 residues. CDR3 loop: CASSWGGGLVYEQYF. The CDR3 DNA reads as TGTGCCAGCAGTTGGGGCGGGGGGCTTGTCTACGAGCAGTACTTC.

The chain carries TRBV13 and TRBJ1-4; 7 bases agree with TRBD1. The CDR3 has 15 residues. V lost 5 bases and J lost 5; bases outside the gene matches: 8. Germline V gene data show CDR1 as PRHDT and CDR2 as FYEKMQ (reference sequence). The CDR3 here is CASSLRTGSNEKLFF. DNA for the CDR3: TGTGCCAGCAGCCTACGGACAGGATCGAATGAAAAACTGTTTTTT.

The gene calls are TRBV18 and TRBJ2-7, with TRBD2 identical over 8 bases. After removal of 8 bases from V and 0 bases from J, the junction contained 9 bases not matched to a gene. Germline V gives CDR1 KGHSH, CDR2 LQKENI. The CDR3 length is 15 residues. In DNA form, the CDR3 reads TGTGCCAGCCGACCGATAGCGGGGAGCTCCTACGAGCAGTACTTC. Protein sequence: CASRPIAGSSYEQYF. Full variable domain (remainder filled in from reference TRBV18 and TRBJ2-7): NAGVMQNPRHLVRRRGQEARLRCSPMKGHSHVYWYRQLPEEGLKFMVYLQKENIIDESGMPKERFSAEFPKEGPSILRIQQVVRGDSAAYFCASRPIAGSSYEQYFGPGTRLTVT.

V is TRBV29-1 and J is TRBJ1-4, with D possibly matching TRBD1 (5 bases). Trimming left V 0 bases short and J 8 bases short, with 10 bases between. Germline loops: CDR1 SQVTM, CDR2 ANQGSEA. CDR3 length: 13 amino acids. The CDR3 region is CSVEDGAQEKLFF. The CDR3 DNA follows: TGCAGCGTTGAAGATGGGGCCCAAGAAAAACTGTTTTTT.